The rows below give T cell receptor beta chains drawn from one sample of a study of blood T cells in healthy people across ages. TCRdb reprocessed the 5' RACE reads with MiXCR, giving one entry per CDR3 protein. The sample has approximately 1.5 million distinct CDR3 sequences; approximately 39% are singletons. The sequencing input was blood. These TCRs come from a woman in her late teens or twenties in good health. Each CDR3 is given with its conserved first and last residue. The D gene is left open where the match is weak. Size is omitted from some rows. Given values are once, few, many or a class for expanded clones.

cdr3_aa cdr3_nt j_call v_call d_call clone_size cdr3_length
CASRPPIETQYF TGTGCCAGCAGACCTCCTATTGAGACCCAGTACTTC TRBJ2-5 TRBV12-3/TRBV12-4 - few 12
CSPQVMLEAFF TGCAGCCCCCAGGTTATGCTTGAAGCTTTCTTT TRBJ1-1 TRBV29-1 - - 11
CASSLVGRDVETQYF TGCGCCAGCAGCTTGGTCGGCAGGGACGTGGAGACCCAGTACTTC TRBJ2-5 TRBV5-1 - - 15
CVSSLFSGPGSEQYF TGTGTCAGCAGCCTTTTTAGCGGGCCGGGCAGCGAGCAGTACTTC TRBJ2-7 TRBV3-1 TRBD2 - 15
CASSPRRQGEKNTQYF TGTGCCAGCAGCCCTCGTAGACAGGGGGAGAAGAATACGCAGTATTTT TRBJ2-3 TRBV14 TRBD1 - 16
CASRPRGSTDTQYF TGTGCCAGCAGACCCAGGGGTAGCACAGATACGCAGTATTTT TRBJ2-3 TRBV6-2/TRBV6-3 - many 14
CASSGLEGVQYF TGTGCCAGCAGTGGGCTGGAAGGGGTGCAGTACTTC TRBJ2-7 TRBV9 - - 12
CASSRGLAGVTSYEQYF TGCGCCAGCAGCCGGGGACTAGCGGGAGTTACTTCCTACGAGCAGTACTTC TRBJ2-7 TRBV4-3 TRBD2 few 17
CASSSQRGYQETQYF TGTGCCAGCAGTTCCCAGCGGGGGTACCAAGAGACCCAGTACTTC TRBJ2-5 TRBV12-3/TRBV12-4 TRBD2 few 15
CSVESPTLLNTEAFF TGCAGCGTTGAATCTCCGACCCTTTTGAACACTGAAGCTTTCTTT TRBJ1-1 TRBV29-1 - few 15